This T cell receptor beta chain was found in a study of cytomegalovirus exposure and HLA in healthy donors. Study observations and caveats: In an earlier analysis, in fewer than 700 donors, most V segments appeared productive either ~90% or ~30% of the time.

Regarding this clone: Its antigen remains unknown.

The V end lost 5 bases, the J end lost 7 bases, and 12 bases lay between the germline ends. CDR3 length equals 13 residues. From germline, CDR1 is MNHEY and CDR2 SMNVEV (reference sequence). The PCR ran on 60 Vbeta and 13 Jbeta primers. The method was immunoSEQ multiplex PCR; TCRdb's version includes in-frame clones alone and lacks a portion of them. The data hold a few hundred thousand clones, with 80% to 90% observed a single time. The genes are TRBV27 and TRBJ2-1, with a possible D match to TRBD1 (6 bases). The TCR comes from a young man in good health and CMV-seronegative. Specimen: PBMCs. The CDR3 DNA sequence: TGTGCCAGCAGTCTTGGACAGAGGAATGAGCAGTTCTTC. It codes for CASSLGQRNEQFF.